The 32 T cell receptor beta chains below come from one sample, sequenced in a study of graft-versus-host responses after intestinal transplantation. No cognate antigen is known for these TCRs. Data came from immunoSEQ multiplex PCR; TCRdb stores just in-frame clones and leaves some out. The data show 75,000 to 100,000 clones, roughly nine tenths seen once. The starting material was unstimulated CD4+ T cells sorted from spleen or lymph node cells, obtained before intestinal transplant. Receptor source: a human donor who received an intestinal transplant.

The chain joins TRBV5-1 to TRBJ1-1; 10 bases line up with TRBD1. V lost 4 bases, J lost 3 bases, and 9 bases stayed unmatched. The germline V gene encodes CDR1 SGHRS and CDR2 YFSETQ. CDR3 length: 16 amino acids. The CDR3 loop is CASSPGQGRLYTEAFF. CDR3 nucleotide sequence: TGCGCCAGCAGCCCGGGACAGGGGAGGTTGTACACTGAAGCTTTCTTT.

The chain has TRBV6-6 and TRBJ1-1; D perhaps matches TRBD1 (5 bases). V lost 2 bases and J lost 1, with 11 bases in between. Germline V lookup: CDR1 MNHNY, CDR2 SVGAGI (reference sequence). The CDR3 is 15 amino acids. CDR3 sequence: CASSYDSRTNTEAFF. CDR3 sequence (DNA): TGTGCCAGCAGTTACGACAGTCGCACGAACACTGAAGCTTTCTTT.

The chain links TRBV1 to TRBJ2-7; the table's D gene call, TRBD1, was not cross checked with the DNA. TRBV1 has pseudogene status. The CDR3 has 12 residues. The CDR3 sequence is CTSTQGPYEQYF. CDR3 nucleotides: TGCACCAGCACACAGGGGCCCTACGAGCAGTACTTC.

The rearrangement links TRBV6-1 to TRBJ2-7, with 9 bases lining up with TRBD1. The CDR3 spans 15 residues. After removal of 9 bases from V and 3 bases from J, the junction contained 12 bases not matched to a gene. From germline, CDR1 is MNHNS and CDR2 SASEGT. The CDR3 here is CASSDEPGQGYEQYF. The CDR3 DNA follows: TGTGCCAGTAGCGACGAACCGGGACAGGGCTACGAGCAGTACTTC.

The table lists this clone with a count of one. CDR3 coding DNA: TGTGCCAGCAACCCAAAGGACAGGGGAGATGAAAAACTGTTTTTT. Translated, it gives CASNPKDRGDEKLFF. The chain carries TRBV7-3 and TRBJ1-4; 9 nucleotides line up with TRBD1. The CDR3 consists of 15 residues. Germline lookup yields CDR1 SGHTA and CDR2 FQGTGA. Unmatched junction bases numbered 9, after V lost 7 bases and J lost 6 bases.

The gene calls are TRBV19 and TRBJ2-3; no firm D call. Between the trimmed V and J ends, which lost 5 bases and 1 base, there was a span of 10 bases. The CDR3 is 14 amino acids. Germline assignment: CDR1 LNHDA and CDR2 SQIVND (reference sequence). The CDR3 DNA is TGTGCCAGTAGTCTGAGGTCTGGCACAGATACGCAGTATTTT. It is translated as CASSLRSGTDTQYF.

This chain uses TRBV27 with TRBJ1-5; D perhaps matches TRBD1 (6 bases). Germline-derived CDR1 and CDR2 are MNHEY and SMNVEV (reference sequence). Trimming left V 6 bases short and J 1 base short, with 16 bases between. This CDR3 spans 16 amino acids. CDR3 amino acids: CASRTQGRVSNQPQHF. CDR3 DNA sequence: TGTGCCAGCAGAACACAGGGTCGGGTAAGCAATCAGCCCCAGCATTTT.

V and J are TRBV29-1 and TRBJ2-5; 13 bases fit TRBD2. CDR3 length: 14 residues. Germline trimming cut 7 bases from V and 5 bases from J; bases unmatched to any gene: 7. The germline gives CDR1 SQVTM, CDR2 ANQGSEA. The CDR3 loop is CSARTSGSVETQYF. CDR3 nucleotides: TGCAGCGCACGGACTAGCGGGAGTGTCGAGACCCAGTACTTC.

The rearrangement uses TRBV29-1 and TRBJ1-2; 9 positions match TRBD1. CDR3 length: 14 residues. Trimming removed 3 bases from V and 4 bases from J; junction bases left unmatched: 6. Germline CDR1 and CDR2: SQVTM and ANQGSEA. CDR3 DNA sequence: TGCAGCGTTGATCCCCGGGACAGGGTCTATGGCTACACCTTC. Its translation: CSVDPRDRVYGYTF.

The rearrangement links TRBV2 to TRBJ1-2, with a tentative D call TRBD1 (6 bases). The CDR3 has 15 amino acids. CDR1 SNHLY and CDR2 FYNNEI come from the germline V gene. Trimming cost V 6 bases and J 2 bases, with 16 bases left between them. CDR3 protein: CASRDLGTKNYGYTF. The DNA for the CDR3 is TGTGCCAGCAGAGATTTAGGGACAAAGAACTATGGCTACACCTTC.

V usage is TRBV28 and J usage is TRBJ1-2, with D perhaps TRBD1 (6 bases). The CDR3 runs to 13 residues. CDR1 is MDHEN and CDR2 is SYDVKM in the germline V gene. Trimming removed 3 bases at V and 8 bases at J, with 13 bases between. Here the CDR3 DNA reads TGTGCCAGCAGTTTGCACAGGGCTCGGGGCTACACCTTC. This sequence encodes CASSLHRARGYTF.

The J gene is TRBJ1-2, the V gene TRBV4-1, with 8 bases identical to TRBD1. This CDR3 contains 13 residues. J gave up 8 bases and V 3 bases, and 5 bases lay outside the gene matches. The V gene's germline CDR1 is MGHRA and CDR2 YSYEKL. The CDR3 DNA reads as TGCGCCAGCAGCCAGGACAGGGATAGCGGCTACACCTTC. It yields the protein CASSQDRDSGYTF.

This sequence joins TRBV5-1 and TRBJ2-3; 7 nucleotides agree with TRBD2. V gave up 0 bases and J gave up 5 bases; unmatched junction bases: 12. Germline assignment: CDR1 SGHRS and CDR2 YFSETQ. This CDR3 comprises 17 residues. The CDR3 loop reads CASSLGASGQAVDTQYF. The CDR3 bases are TGCGCCAGCAGCTTGGGTGCTAGCGGTCAGGCGGTAGATACGCAGTATTTT.

The chain joins TRBV5-1 to TRBJ2-1, with 7 bases aligning to TRBD1. There are 17 residues in the CDR3. Trimming cost V 0 bases and J 8 bases; bases outside gene matches: 14. Germline CDR1 SGHRS, CDR2 YFSETQ. CDR3: CASSLARGGGPRDEQFF. For the CDR3, the DNA is TGCGCCAGCAGCTTGGCCCGAGGGGGCGGACCGAGGGATGAGCAGTTCTTC.

The chain employs TRBV7-9 and TRBJ1-4, with 7 bases that match TRBD1. Germline values: CDR1 SEHNR, CDR2 FQNEAQ (reference sequence). J lost 4 bases, V lost 4 bases, and 6 bases had no gene match. This CDR3 spans 15 amino acids. In DNA, the CDR3 is TGTGCCAGCAGCTCACGTGGACAGGTTAATGAAAAACTGTTTTTT. This translates into CASSSRGQVNEKLFF.

The chain has TRBV19 and TRBJ2-7, with 7 bases matching TRBD1. The CDR3 runs 14 residues. The J segment lost 5 bases and the V segment lost 1 base, leaving 5 bases of the junction unmatched. Germline CDR1 reads LNHDA; CDR2 reads SQIVND (reference sequence). In DNA, the CDR3 is TGTGCCAGTAGTATAGGACAGGGTAACGACGAGCAGTACTTC. Amino acid sequence: CASSIGQGNDEQYF.

The chain links TRBV7-9 to TRBJ2-7; D possibly corresponds to TRBD1 (6 bases). This CDR3 has 17 amino acids. V was cut by 2 bases and J by 2 bases, with 19 bases left in between. CDR1 and CDR2 (germline): SEHNR, FQNEAQ (reference sequence). CDR3 protein: CASSLSPPGARAYEQYF. DNA for the CDR3: TGTGCCAGCAGCTTATCACCCCCAGGGGCCCGGGCCTACGAGCAGTACTTC.

The chain links TRBV2 to TRBJ2-1; D might be TRBD1 (5 bases). CDR3 length: 17 residues. Trimming stripped 6 bases from V and 3 bases from J, with 21 bases between. The germline V gene encodes CDR1 SNHLY and CDR2 FYNNEI. In nucleotides, the CDR3 is TGTGCCAGCAGCCTCTTAATCACATCAGGGATCTACAATGAGCAGTTCTTC. This codes for CASSLLITSGIYNEQFF. Full variable domain (missing parts from reference TRBV2 and TRBJ2-1): EPEVTQTPSHQVTQMGQEVILRCVPISNHLYFYWYRQILGQKVEFLVSFYNNEISEKSEIFDDQFSVERPDGSNFTLKIRSTKLEDSAMYFCASSLLITSGIYNEQFFGPGTRLTVL.

This chain uses TRBV4-3 with TRBJ2-3, with 12 bases identical to TRBD2. J gave up 4 bases and V 1 base, and 6 bases lay outside the gene matches. Germline CDR1 reads LGHNA; CDR2 reads YSLEER. This CDR3 is built from 17 residues. CDR3 nucleotides: TGCGCCAGCAGCCAAGTATATCTAGCGGGGGGGTCAGATACGCAGTATTTT. It encodes CASSQVYLAGGSDTQYF.

This chain joins TRBV9 and TRBJ1-2; D possibly corresponds to TRBD1 (5 bases). Between the trimmed V and J ends, which lost 1 base and 3 bases, there was a span of 7 bases. The V gene's germline CDR1 is SGDLS and CDR2 YYNGEE. The CDR3 has 13 amino acids. The CDR3 DNA reads TGTGCCAGCAGCGTAACGGGGGACTATGGCTACACCTTC. Translating gives CASSVTGDYGYTF.

This sequence joins TRBV7-9 and TRBJ2-4; 9 bases match TRBD2. The CDR3 length is 16 residues. The germline CDR1 and CDR2 sequences are SEHNR and FQNEAQ (reference sequence). The V segment lost 3 bases and the J segment 0 bases; nucleotides outside the gene matches: 3. The CDR3 protein is CASSLWRGGAKNIQYF. DNA for the CDR3: TGTGCCAGCAGCTTGTGGCGGGGGGGAGCCAAAAACATTCAGTACTTC.

V is TRBV18 and J is TRBJ2-3; D is undetermined. The CDR3 loop spans 12 amino acids. Trimming took 0 bases from V and 6 from J, leaving 4 bases between them. CDR1 and CDR2 (germline): KGHSH, LQKENI. The CDR3 region is CASSPPYDTQYF. In DNA form, the CDR3 reads TGTGCCAGCTCACCACCCTATGATACGCAGTATTTT.

This chain uses TRBV7-9 with TRBJ2-3, with 14 bases that match TRBD2. Germline CDR1 SEHNR, CDR2 FQNEAQ (reference sequence). The CDR3 is 19 amino acids. V trimming: 3 bases; J trimming: 1 base; junction bases outside the gene matches: 9. CDR3 in amino acids: CASSLAPTSGGAGTDTQYF. In nucleotides, the CDR3 is TGTGCCAGCAGCTTGGCCCCGACTAGCGGGGGGGCCGGCACAGATACGCAGTATTTT.

V usage is TRBV6-1 and J usage is TRBJ1-1; D call uncertain. CDR1 and CDR2 from the germline V gene are MNHNS and SASEGT. There are 14 residues in the CDR3. With 6 bases removed from V and 2 bases from J, the gap between germline ends came to 13 bases. The CDR3, as DNA: TGTGCCAGCAGCACGCGAGGTCGAAACACTGAAGCTTTCTTT. It codes for CASSTRGRNTEAFF.

This chain connects TRBV10-1 to TRBJ2-5, with D possibly matching TRBD2 (5 bases). V lost 7 bases and J lost 1, with 10 bases in between. CDR3 size: 13 residues. CDR1 is WNHNN and CDR2 is SYGVQD in the germline V gene (reference sequence). The CDR3 DNA reads TGCGCCAGCATCGGACTTCCCCAAGAGACCCAGTACTTC. Translating it yields CASIGLPQETQYF.

The rearrangement links TRBV11-2 to TRBJ2-7; 9 bases are shared with TRBD2. V shed 2 bases, J shed 3 bases, and the junction held 11 bases outside the gene matches. Germline CDR1 SGHAT, CDR2 FQNNGV. The CDR3 has 17 amino acids. CDR3 nucleotide sequence: TGTGCCAGCAGCTTATTGGGCCGGCTAGCGGGACACTACGAGCAGTACTTC. Translated: CASSLLGRLAGHYEQYF.

The chain employs TRBV15 and TRBJ1-5; D is unresolved. This CDR3 is built from 15 residues. Trimming removed 2 bases at V and 7 bases at J, with 15 bases between. Germline-derived CDR1 and CDR2 are LNHNV and YYDKDF (reference sequence). The CDR3: CATSRWYDTGQPQHF. CDR3 nucleotides: TGTGCCACCAGCAGATGGTATGACACTGGCCAGCCCCAGCATTTT.

This clone was recorded once. This rearrangement joins TRBV10-3 to TRBJ1-3; D is uncertain. Germline-derived CDR1 and CDR2 are ENHRY and SYGVKD. The CDR3 length is 16 residues. V dropped 2 bases and J dropped 0 bases, with 11 bases sitting between them. In nucleotides, the CDR3 is TGTGCCATCAGTGAGCCCCTTGCGGGCTCTGGAAACACCATATATTTT. This encodes CAISEPLAGSGNTIYF.

The gene calls are TRBV6-1 and TRBJ2-3; D is possibly TRBD2 (6 bases). This CDR3 is 14 amino acids long. Trimming stripped 3 bases from V and 0 bases from J, with 7 bases between. Germline V gene lookup returns CDR1 MNHNS and CDR2 SASEGT. In nucleotides, the CDR3 is TGTGCCAGCAGTGATCGGGGGAGCACAGATACGCAGTATTTT. This encodes CASSDRGSTDTQYF.

V is TRBV6-5 and J is TRBJ2-5; no definite D call. Germline CDR1 reads MNHEY; CDR2 reads SVGAGI. The CDR3 is made up of 14 amino acids. The V and J ends lost 0 bases and 5 bases respectively, with 10 bases between them. The CDR3 region is CASSYSTGRETQYF. CDR3 nucleotide sequence: TGTGCCAGCAGTTACTCGACCGGCAGGGAGACCCAGTACTTC.

The chain combines TRBV5-4 with TRBJ1-2; 9 bases are a match to TRBD1. The CDR3 has 15 amino acids. J lost 5 bases, V lost 0 bases, and 5 bases had no gene match. Germline V CDR1 and CDR2: SGHNT, YYREEE (reference sequence). DNA for the CDR3: TGTGCCAGCAGCTTGGTCAGACAGGGGGTTTATGGCTACACCTTC. As protein: CASSLVRQGVYGYTF.

This clone was observed a single time. The CDR3 DNA follows: TGCGCCAGCAGCCACGCAGGACAGAACATTAATGAAAAACTGTTTTTT. It encodes CASSHAGQNINEKLFF. J is TRBJ1-4 and V is TRBV4-1; maybe TRBD1 (6 bases). Looked up from germline, CDR1 is MGHRA and CDR2 is YSYEKL. The CDR3 extends over 16 amino acids. V was trimmed by 3 bases and J by 4 bases, leaving 15 bases between them.